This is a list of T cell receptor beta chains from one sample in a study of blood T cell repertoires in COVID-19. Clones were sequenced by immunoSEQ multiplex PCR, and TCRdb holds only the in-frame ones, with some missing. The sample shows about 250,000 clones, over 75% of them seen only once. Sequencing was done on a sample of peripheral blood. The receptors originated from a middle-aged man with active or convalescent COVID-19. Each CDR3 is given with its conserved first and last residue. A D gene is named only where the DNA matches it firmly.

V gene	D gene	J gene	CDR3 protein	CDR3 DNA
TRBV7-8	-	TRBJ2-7	CASSFLTGRGEQYF	TGTGCCAGCAGCTTTCTGACAGGTAGAGGCGAGCAGTACTTC
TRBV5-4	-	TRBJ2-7	CASSLGGTVAYEQYF	TGTGCCAGCAGCCTGGGAGGGACAGTTGCTTACGAGCAGTACTTC
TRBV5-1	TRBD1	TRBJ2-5	CASSGGQGSQETQYF	TGCGCCAGCAGCGGGGGACAGGGTAGCCAAGAGACCCAGTACTTC
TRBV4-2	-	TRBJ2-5	CASSQEGGETQYF	TGTGCCAGCAGCCAAGAAGGGGGGGAAACCCAGTACTTC
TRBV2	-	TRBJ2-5	CASSEGGRTVQETQYF	TGTGCCAGCAGTGAAGGAGGCAGGACAGTCCAAGAGACCCAGTACTTC
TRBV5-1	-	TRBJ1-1	CASRVGGLNTEAFF	TGCGCCAGCAGGGTGGGAGGCCTGAACACTGAAGCTTTCTTT
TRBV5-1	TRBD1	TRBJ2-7	CASRRTGAAHEQYF	TGCGCCAGCAGGCGGACAGGCGCCGCCCACGAGCAGTACTTC
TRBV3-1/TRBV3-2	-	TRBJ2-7	CASSDSGSYEQYF	TGTGCCAGCAGCGATTCGGGGTCCTACGAGCAGTACTTC
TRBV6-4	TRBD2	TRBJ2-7	CASSFTPGTSGMKRYEQYF	TGTGCCAGCAGTTTTACCCCCGGGACTAGCGGGATGAAGAGATACGAGCAGTACTTC
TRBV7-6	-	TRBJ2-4	CASSPGLGQGAKNIQYF	TGTGCCAGCAGCCCCGGGCTAGGTCAGGGAGCCAAAAACATTCAGTACTTC
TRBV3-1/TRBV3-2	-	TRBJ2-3	CASSPNADTQYF	TGTGCCAGCAGCCCCAACGCGGATACGCAGTATTTT